This TCR beta chain was obtained from a study of response to subunit inactivated influenza vaccine. This clonotype was counted between two and nine times. The antigen is unknown. General study results and limits: That few new T cells are recruited by each seasonal influenza vaccination was the authors' suggestion.

Each CDR3 protein is one row after TCRdb ran MiXCR on the RT-PCR reads. The sample includes hundreds of thousands of distinct CDR3 sequences, over 9.5% of them seen just once. The source was PBMCs from blood, collected on the day of vaccination. This TCR was recovered from a man aged 50-60 years who received an inactivated influenza vaccine.

The CDR3 loop is CASGTVVNTQYF. The CDR3 DNA reads TGTGCCAGTGGGACAGTCGTAAATACGCAGTATTTT. The V gene is TRBV2, the J gene TRBJ2-3; TRBD1 matches 7 bases. The V gene end was trimmed by 9 bases and the J gene end by 7 bases; junction bases not matched to a gene: 7. Germline CDR1 and CDR2: SNHLY and FYNNEI. The CDR3 extends over 12 amino acids.